These 25 T cell receptor beta chains originate from one sample sequenced in a study of OX40 agonist ivuxolimab in advanced cancers. Sequenced by immunoSEQ multiplex PCR; TCRdb stores in-frame clones only, minus some. In the table there are 80,000 to 95,000 clones, roughly 89% of which are singletons. Sample: CD4+ or CD8+ T cells sorted from blood, taken in a trial of the OX40 agonist ivuxolimab. The receptors here all came from an adult with an advanced solid tumor such as melanoma, head and neck, liver or kidney cancer.

As for this clone: The same CDR3 also results from other DNA sequences found in this sample. The chain couples TRBV19 to TRBJ2-7, with 9 nucleotides matching TRBD1. CDR3 length: 14 amino acids. CDR1 is LNHDA, CDR2 SQIVND, per germline (reference sequence). Trimming removed 3 bases from V and 0 bases from J; junction bases left unmatched: 0. CDR3 sequence: CASSMGQGSYEQYF. For the CDR3, the DNA is TGTGCCAGTAGTATGGGACAGGGCTCCTACGAGCAGTACTTC. The full variable domain, completed using reference TRBV19 and TRBJ2-7, is DGGITQSPKYLFRKEGQNVTLSCEQNLNHDAMYWYRQDPGQGLRLIYYSQIVNDFQKGDIAEGYSVSREKKESFPLTVTSAQKNPTAFYLCASSMGQGSYEQYFGPGTRLTVT.

The genes are TRBV19 and TRBJ2-7; D ambiguous. From germline, CDR1 is LNHDA and CDR2 SQIVND (reference sequence). CDR3 length: 14 amino acids. V was pared by 6 bases and J by 4 bases, with 16 bases between. The CDR3: CASSTDPALYEQYF. CDR3 in DNA: TGTGCCAGTAGCACCGACCCGGCGCTATACGAGCAGTACTTC. The complete variable domain, with remaining parts taken from reference TRBV19 and TRBJ2-7, reads DGGITQSPKYLFRKEGQNVTLSCEQNLNHDAMYWYRQDPGQGLRLIYYSQIVNDFQKGDIAEGYSVSREKKESFPLTVTSAQKNPTAFYLCASSTDPALYEQYFGPGTRLTVT.

In its sample, this clone was seen a few times. The gene calls are TRBV4-1 and TRBJ1-6; maybe TRBD1 (6 bases). The V gene's germline CDR1 is MGHRA and CDR2 YSYEKL. CDR3 length: 17 residues. V lost 5 bases, J lost 7 bases, and 21 bases lay in between. The CDR3 spells CASSSPGRGRGNSPLHF. The CDR3 DNA sequence: TGCGCCAGCAGCTCCCCAGGCCGCGGCAGGGGAAATTCACCCCTCCACTTT.

This clone was detected a few times. The chain couples TRBV20-1 to TRBJ1-1; 7 nucleotides line up with TRBD1. Germline V gene sequence: CDR1 DFQATT, CDR2 SNEGSKA (reference sequence). The CDR3 sequence is 8 residues long. CDR3: CSRGEAFF. The DNA for the CDR3 is TGCAGCAGGGGGGAAGCTTTCTTT.

The chain joins TRBV2 to TRBJ2-1, with 8 bases aligning to TRBD2. The CDR3 extends over 15 amino acids. Trimming removed 3 bases from V and 0 bases from J; junction bases left unmatched: 1. Germline V CDR1 and CDR2: SNHLY, FYNNEI. The CDR3 DNA sequence: TGTGCCAGCAGTGACAGCGGGAGCTCCTACAATGAGCAGTTCTTC. Amino acids: CASSDSGSSYNEQFF.

This clone was observed a single time. This chain connects TRBV5-1 to TRBJ2-3; weak D call: TRBD2 (7 bases). CDR1 is SGHRS, CDR2 YFSETQ, per germline. This CDR3 region has 16 residues. The ends were cut back, 3 bases at V and 5 bases at J, with 19 bases in the middle. This chain's CDR3 is CASSWGRGAQGDTQYF. CDR3 DNA sequence: TGCGCCAGCAGCTGGGGACGGGGGGCGCAGGGAGATACGCAGTATTTT.

This chain connects TRBV5-1 to TRBJ2-7; 16 nucleotides agree with TRBD2. This CDR3 is 16 amino acids long. Germline V lookup: CDR1 SGHRS, CDR2 YFSETQ. After removal of 5 bases from V and 5 bases from J, the junction contained 7 bases not matched to a gene. The CDR3 here is CASSRWGTSGRDEQYF. In DNA, the CDR3 is TGCGCCAGCAGTCGCTGGGGGACTAGCGGGAGGGACGAGCAGTACTTC.

CDR3 region: CASSLSGVSTEAFF. The CDR3, as DNA: TGTGCCAGCAGTTTATCAGGGGTATCGACTGAAGCTTTCTTT. The chain employs TRBV28 and TRBJ1-1; possible D gene TRBD1, 6 bases. V was clipped by 1 base and J by 5 bases, with 11 bases between them. This CDR3 is built from 14 residues. CDR1 and CDR2 (germline): MDHEN, SYDVKM.

This clone appeared once. V is TRBV5-1 and J is TRBJ1-1; D is undetermined. The V and J ends lost 4 bases and 1 base respectively, with 14 bases between them. CDR3 length: 15 residues. Germline V CDR1 and CDR2: SGHRS, YFSETQ. CDR3 nucleotides: TGCGCCAGCAGCCCCCAGGTAACCCCGAACACTGAAGCTTTCTTT. It yields the protein CASSPQVTPNTEAFF.

This clone turned up a few times. CDR3 sequence reads: CASSLGATAPRRNQPQHF. In DNA form, the CDR3 reads TGTGCCAGCAGCTTAGGGGCAACGGCCCCTCGAAGGAATCAGCCCCAGCATTTT. The gene calls are TRBV11-3 and TRBJ1-5; D is unclear. The V end lost 1 base, the J end lost 4 bases, and 20 bases lay between the germline ends. Germline V lookup: CDR1 SGHNT, CDR2 YENEEA. The CDR3 contains 18 residues.

The chain combines TRBV11-3 with TRBJ2-7; TRBD1 aligns across 8 bases. The V gene end was trimmed by 5 bases and the J gene end by 4 bases; junction bases not matched to a gene: 4. The length of the CDR3 is 13 residues. CDR1 SGHNT and CDR2 YENEEA come from the germline V gene. CDR3 residues: CASSPRDRYEQYF. CDR3 bases: TGTGCCAGCAGCCCCCGGGACAGGTACGAGCAGTACTTC.

V is TRBV9 and J is TRBJ2-7, with D perhaps TRBD2 (6 bases). Germline V gene data show CDR1 as SGDLS and CDR2 as YYNGEE. V gave up 0 bases and J gave up 6 bases, with 13 bases separating them. This CDR3 contains 14 residues. The CDR3 coding sequence is TGTGCCAGCAGCGTAGGATGGGGGGAGACCGAGCAGTACTTC. It is translated as CASSVGWGETEQYF.

This clone was recorded a few times. The chain employs TRBV7-2 and TRBJ2-7; 8 bases are shared with TRBD2. The V and J ends lost 5 bases and 4 bases, in that order; junction bases with no gene match: 7. The CDR3 consists of 14 residues. CDR1 SGHTA and CDR2 FQGNSA come from the germline V gene. The CDR3 DNA follows: TGTGCCAGCAGCCTCGGGGCTAGCGGGTACGAGCAGTACTTC. Translating it yields CASSLGASGYEQYF.

V usage is TRBV29-1 and J usage is TRBJ2-3, with D perhaps matching TRBD1 (5 bases). CDR1 SQVTM and CDR2 ANQGSEA come from the germline V gene. Trimming shortened V by 7 bases and J by 0 bases, and 11 bases separated the two germline ends. This CDR3 comprises 13 residues. CDR3 residues: CSARVSSTDTQYF. CDR3 DNA: TGCAGCGCCAGGGTTTCTAGCACAGATACGCAGTATTTT.

This chain joins TRBV28 and TRBJ2-5; D gene uncertain. CDR1 and CDR2 from the germline V gene are MDHEN and SYDVKM. The V and J ends lost 3 bases and 4 bases respectively, with 9 bases between them. The CDR3 runs 13 residues. The CDR3 DNA sequence: TGTGCCAGCAGTTTGTCCGAAAGAGAGACCCAGTACTTC. Encoded protein: CASSLSERETQYF.

The chain has TRBV30 and TRBJ1-5; no clear D. CDR1 is GTSNPN, CDR2 SVGIG, per germline (reference sequence). Trimming removed 0 bases from V and 0 bases from J, with 9 bases in between. There are 15 residues in the CDR3. The CDR3 bases are TGTGCCTGGAGTGTACCCGCCAGTAGCAATCAGCCCCAGCATTTT. Its protein is CAWSVPASSNQPQHF.

V is TRBV28 and J is TRBJ1-5, with D tentatively TRBD1 (6 bases). Trimming cost V 4 bases and J 3 bases, with 19 bases left between them. Germline assignment: CDR1 MDHEN and CDR2 SYDVKM. This CDR3 has 17 residues. CDR3 loop: CASSSHPDSRFNQPQHF. The CDR3, as DNA: TGTGCCAGCAGTTCTCACCCGGACAGTCGATTCAATCAGCCCCAGCATTTT.

CDR3 nucleotides: TGTGCCAGCAGCTACTACGCGGCAGAGACCCAGTACTTC. It specifies CASSYYAAETQYF. The genes are TRBV11-3 and TRBJ2-5; no clear D. This CDR3 contains 13 residues. Trimming took off 4 bases at V and 4 bases at J, with 10 bases between the two ends. CDR1 and CDR2 from the germline V gene are SGHNT and YENEEA.

The gene calls are TRBV7-2 and TRBJ1-5, with 7 bases matching TRBD1. Germline V gene sequence: CDR1 SGHTA, CDR2 FQGNSA. V shed 4 bases and J 5 bases; nucleotides not matched to a gene: 5. This CDR3 contains 14 residues. CDR3 protein: CASSSTGRDQPQHF. CDR3 nucleotides: TGTGCCAGCAGCTCGACAGGGAGGGATCAGCCCCAGCATTTT.

This clone was picked up one time. This chain uses TRBV30 with TRBJ2-1, with 7 bases fitting TRBD1. V shed 8 bases, J shed 9 bases, and the junction held 7 bases outside the gene matches. Germline-derived CDR1 and CDR2 are GTSNPN and SVGIG (reference sequence). The CDR3 extends over 11 amino acids. The CDR3: CAADRASEQFF. Written as DNA, the CDR3 is TGTGCCGCCGACAGGGCCAGTGAGCAGTTCTTC.

This rearrangement joins TRBV6-6 to TRBJ1-5; 8 nucleotides align to TRBD1. Germline V gene lookup returns CDR1 MNHNY and CDR2 SVGAGI (reference sequence). CDR3 length equals 16 residues. Trimming took 1 base from V and 4 from J; bases not matched to a gene: 6. Written as DNA, the CDR3 is TGTGCCAGCAGTTACTTGGACAGGGAGGAAAATCAGCCCCAGCATTTT. This gives the protein CASSYLDREENQPQHF.

In this sample, this clone turned up once. The chain links TRBV14 to TRBJ1-5; D not resolved. V dropped 2 bases and J dropped 3 bases, with 11 bases sitting between them. This CDR3 comprises 15 residues. CDR1 and CDR2 (germline): SGHDN, FVKESK. CDR3 coding DNA: TGTGCCAGCAGCCAAACTTCCAGATCCAATCAGCCCCAGCATTTT. Translation gives CASSQTSRSNQPQHF.

The chain has TRBV5-5 and TRBJ1-5, with 7 bases aligning to TRBD1. V was pared by 4 bases and J by 2 bases, with 6 bases of the junction left unmatched. The CDR3 contains 15 residues. CDR1 is SGHKS, CDR2 YYEKEE, per germline (reference sequence). The CDR3 spells CASSKGAGGNQPQHF. CDR3 sequence (DNA): TGTGCCAGCAGCAAGGGGGCAGGGGGCAATCAGCCCCAGCATTTT.

The rearrangement joins TRBV6-5 to TRBJ1-2; D not resolved. Trimming left V 3 bases short and J 2 bases short, with 7 bases between. In germline, CDR1 is MNHEY, CDR2 SVGAGI. The CDR3 runs to 13 residues. The CDR3 region is CASSYSGNYGYTF. In DNA form, the CDR3 reads TGTGCCAGCAGTTATTCTGGGAACTATGGCTACACCTTC.

The chain's CDR3 is CASSYAGQGGYEQYF. The CDR3 DNA follows: TGTGCCAGCAGCTACGCTGGACAGGGAGGTTACGAGCAGTACTTC. The chain links TRBV5-5 to TRBJ2-7; TRBD1 matches at 8 bases. Germline lookup yields CDR1 SGHKS and CDR2 YYEKEE (reference sequence). CDR3 length: 15 residues. V shed 3 bases and J 4 bases; nucleotides not matched to a gene: 9.